This TCR beta chain was retrieved from a study of blood T cell repertoires in COVID-19. On the study more broadly: Sites in the United States, Italy and Spain provided acute and convalescent COVID-19 samples. Nucleic acid was either cDNA or gDNA, and it came from T cells, B-cell-depleted T cells, or PBMCs.

The CDR3 covers 19 residues. From germline, CDR1 is LNHDA and CDR2 SQIVND (reference sequence). V was pared by 5 bases and J by 4 bases, with 19 bases of the junction left unmatched. In the original analysis: Counts of nucleated cells, estimated from reference gene primer amplification, were obtained. Profiling relied on immunoSEQ multiplex PCR, and the TCRdb table lists in-frame clones only, not all of them. That table is the source of V, J and clone size, and D and trimming were worked out from the DNA. The table records under 250,000 clones, 86% of them present only once. This receptor was obtained from a man in his 60s with acute or convalescent COVID-19. The rearrangement uses TRBV19 and TRBJ2-2, with 7 bases matching TRBD2. Sequencing was carried out using peripheral blood. The CDR3 is CASSSPPQGTTYSTGELFF. CDR3 in DNA: TGTGCCAGTAGTTCCCCCCCCCAAGGGACTACTTACTCCACCGGGGAGCTGTTTTTT.